The 10 T cell receptor beta chains reported below all come from one sample, sequenced in a study of CD8+ T cells in alopecia areata. Extracted RNA was reverse transcribed into cDNA, the sequencing template. TCRdb keeps only in-frame clones here, not all; method: immunoSEQ multiplex PCR. The table has 110,000 to 150,000 clones, less than 75% seen once. Input material: CD8+ T cells sorted from blood. The source is a human donor in good health.

This clone was observed a handful of times. The V call is TRBV21-1, the J call TRBJ2-1; the D call in the table, TRBD2, was not verified against the DNA. TRBV21-1 is deemed a pseudogene. The CDR3 consists of 17 residues. In nucleotides, the CDR3 is TGTGCCAGCAGCAAAGAGGGTGTTAGCGGATTTTACAGGGAGCAGTTCTTC. It codes for CASSKEGVSGFYREQFF.

The rearrangement links TRBV5-4 to TRBJ2-7; 11 nucleotides agree with TRBD2. Per germline, CDR1 SGHNT and CDR2 YYREEE (reference sequence). After removal of 0 bases from V and 2 bases from J, the junction contained 4 bases not matched to a gene. CDR3 length: 16 residues. CDR3 nucleotides: TGTGCCAGCAGCTTGGGCCTAGCGGGAGGTCCCTACGAGCAGTACTTC. It yields the protein CASSLGLAGGPYEQYF.

This clone was observed once. The chain uses TRBV4-2 and TRBJ2-2; D gene ambiguous. This CDR3 is built from 15 residues. In germline, CDR1 is LGHNA, CDR2 YNFKEQ. The V end lost 0 bases, the J end lost 3 bases, and 8 bases lay between the germline ends. The CDR3 DNA follows: TGTGCCAGCAGCCAAGAAGACGGCTACACCGGGGAGCTGTTTTTT. Translation: CASSQEDGYTGELFF.

This chain joins TRBV13 and TRBJ2-5, with D maybe TRBD1 (6 bases). The CDR3 has 14 residues. The germline V gene has CDR1 PRHDT and CDR2 FYEKMQ (reference sequence). V shed 5 bases and J shed 1 base, with 11 bases lying between them. CDR3 residues: CASSRWTVQETQYF. CDR3 DNA sequence: TGTGCCAGCAGCCGATGGACAGTCCAAGAGACCCAGTACTTC.

The chain combines TRBV20-1 with TRBJ2-1; D gene ambiguous. This CDR3 spans 11 amino acids. The V gene's germline CDR1 is DFQATT and CDR2 SNEGSKA (reference sequence). The V gene lost 5 bases and the J gene lost 5 bases, with 7 bases spanning the gap. The CDR3 coding sequence is TGCAGTGCTTCCCTTAACAATGAGCAGTTCTTC. Translation: CSASLNNEQFF.

Here the CDR3 reads CASSEPTGGGETQYF. The CDR3 DNA follows: TGTGCCAGCAGTGAACCGACGGGTGGCGGGGAGACCCAGTACTTC. V usage is TRBV6-1 and J usage is TRBJ2-5; possible D gene TRBD2, 5 bases. Per germline, CDR1 MNHNS and CDR2 SASEGT. Trimming pared 2 bases from V and 5 bases from J, leaving 15 bases between. This CDR3 has 15 amino acids.

As to this clone: Other DNA sequences in the same sample also yield this CDR3. This sequence joins TRBV9 and TRBJ2-2; D gene uncertain. From germline, CDR1 is SGDLS and CDR2 YYNGEE. CDR3 length: 12 amino acids. V lost 0 bases and J 6 bases, leaving 3 bases between the germline ends. In DNA, the CDR3 is TGTGCCAGCAGCGTAGGTTCCGGGGAGCTGTTTTTT. This encodes CASSVGSGELFF.

The J gene is TRBJ2-7, the V gene TRBV7-2; perhaps TRBD1 as D (6 bases). CDR3 length equals 12 residues. Germline CDR1 reads SGHTA; CDR2 reads FQGNSA. V lost 6 bases and J 7 bases, leaving 13 bases between the germline ends. The chain's CDR3 is CASRRGGSEQYF. The CDR3 DNA sequence: TGTGCCAGCAGACGTGGGGGCAGTGAGCAGTACTTC.

This clone was counted a single time. V usage is TRBV6-6 and J usage is TRBJ2-7, with D unclear. Trimming cost V 2 bases and J 2 bases, with 13 bases left between them. Germline values: CDR1 MNHNY, CDR2 SVGAGI (reference sequence). The CDR3 consists of 15 residues. The CDR3 sequence: CASSYDPGYAYEQYF. For the CDR3, the DNA is TGTGCCAGCAGTTACGACCCGGGCTACGCCTACGAGCAGTACTTC.

The genes are TRBV29-1 and TRBJ2-3; D is possibly TRBD1 (5 bases). V was shortened by 3 bases and J by 0 bases, with 16 bases between the two germline ends. This CDR3 region has 16 residues. Germline CDR1 is SQVTM and CDR2 is ANQGSEA. The CDR3 region is CSVESGQGESTDTQYF. The CDR3, as DNA: TGCAGCGTTGAGTCAGGGCAGGGCGAAAGCACAGATACGCAGTATTTT.